The source of this T cell receptor beta chain is a study of PD-L1 blockade in urothelial cancer. As for the study in general: Men with urothelial cancer arising in the bladder made up about 90% of the roughly 29 patients.

There are 14 residues in the CDR3. Trimming left V 0 bases short and J 3 bases short, with 9 bases between. Germline lookup yields CDR1 MNHNY and CDR2 SVGAGI (reference sequence). This clone was counted ten times or more. TCRdb's copy holds only in-frame clones and misses some; the assay was immunoSEQ multiplex PCR. The profile shows roughly 45,000 clones, 65% to 85% of them singletons. Time point specified: peripheral blood 6 weeks after treatment start. The chain has TRBV6-6 and TRBJ2-7, with D hard to call. The TCR comes from a man aged 70 or older with urothelial cancer. This sample comprised PBMCs, obtained around atezolizumab (anti-PD-L1) treatment. DNA for the CDR3: TGTGCCAGCAGTTACTCCGGAGTCGGCTACGAGCAGTACTTC. Translating it yields CASSYSGVGYEQYF.